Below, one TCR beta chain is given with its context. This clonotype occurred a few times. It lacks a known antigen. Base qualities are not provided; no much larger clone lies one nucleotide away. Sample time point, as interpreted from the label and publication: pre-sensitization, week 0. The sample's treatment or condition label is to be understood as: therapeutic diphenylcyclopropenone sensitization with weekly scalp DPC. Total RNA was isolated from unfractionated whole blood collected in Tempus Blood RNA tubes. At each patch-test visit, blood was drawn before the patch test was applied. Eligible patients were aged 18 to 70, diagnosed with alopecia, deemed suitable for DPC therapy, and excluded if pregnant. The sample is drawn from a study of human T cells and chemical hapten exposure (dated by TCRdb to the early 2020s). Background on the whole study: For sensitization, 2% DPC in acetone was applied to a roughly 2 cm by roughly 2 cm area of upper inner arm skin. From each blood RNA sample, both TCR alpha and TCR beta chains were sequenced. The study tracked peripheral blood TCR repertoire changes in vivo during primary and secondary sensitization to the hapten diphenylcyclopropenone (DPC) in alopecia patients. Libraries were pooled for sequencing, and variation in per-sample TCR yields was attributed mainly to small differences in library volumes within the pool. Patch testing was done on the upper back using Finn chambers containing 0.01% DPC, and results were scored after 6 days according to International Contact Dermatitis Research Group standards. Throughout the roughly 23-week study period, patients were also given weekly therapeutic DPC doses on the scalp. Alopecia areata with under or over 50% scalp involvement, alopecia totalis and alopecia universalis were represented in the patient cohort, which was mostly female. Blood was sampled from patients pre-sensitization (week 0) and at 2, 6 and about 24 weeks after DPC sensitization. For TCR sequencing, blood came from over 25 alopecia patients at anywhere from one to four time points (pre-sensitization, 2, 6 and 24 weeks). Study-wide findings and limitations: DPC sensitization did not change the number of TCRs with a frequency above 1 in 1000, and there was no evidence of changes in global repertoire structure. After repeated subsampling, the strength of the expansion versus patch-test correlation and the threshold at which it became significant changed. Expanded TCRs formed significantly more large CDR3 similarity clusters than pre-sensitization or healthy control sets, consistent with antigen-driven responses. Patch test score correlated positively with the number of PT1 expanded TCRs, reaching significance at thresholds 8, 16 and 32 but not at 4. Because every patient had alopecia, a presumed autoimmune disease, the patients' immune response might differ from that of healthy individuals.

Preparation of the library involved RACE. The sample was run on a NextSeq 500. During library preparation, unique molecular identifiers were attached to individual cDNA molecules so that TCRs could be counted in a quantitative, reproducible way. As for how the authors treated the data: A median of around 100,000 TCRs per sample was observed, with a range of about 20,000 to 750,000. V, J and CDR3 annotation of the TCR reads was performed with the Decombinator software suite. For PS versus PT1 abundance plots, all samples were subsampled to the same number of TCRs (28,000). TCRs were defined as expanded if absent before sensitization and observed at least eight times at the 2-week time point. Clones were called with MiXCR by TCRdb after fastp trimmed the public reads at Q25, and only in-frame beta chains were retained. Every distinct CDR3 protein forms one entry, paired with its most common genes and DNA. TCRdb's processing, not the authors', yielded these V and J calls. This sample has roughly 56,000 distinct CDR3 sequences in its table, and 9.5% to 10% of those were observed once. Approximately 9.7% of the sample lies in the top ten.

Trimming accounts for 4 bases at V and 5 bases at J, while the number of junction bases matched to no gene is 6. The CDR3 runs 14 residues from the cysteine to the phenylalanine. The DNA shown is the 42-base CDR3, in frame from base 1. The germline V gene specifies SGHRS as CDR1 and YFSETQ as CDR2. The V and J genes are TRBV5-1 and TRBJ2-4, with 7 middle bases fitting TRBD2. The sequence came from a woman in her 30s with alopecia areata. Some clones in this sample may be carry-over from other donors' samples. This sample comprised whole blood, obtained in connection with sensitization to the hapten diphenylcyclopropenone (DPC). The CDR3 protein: CASSNPSGQNIQYF. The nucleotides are TGCGCCAGCAGCAACCCTAGCGGCCAAAACATTCAGTACTTC. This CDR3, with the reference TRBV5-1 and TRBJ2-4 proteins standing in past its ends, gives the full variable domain KAGVTQTPRYLIKTRGQQVTLSCSPISGHRSVSWYQQTPGQGLQFLFEYFSETQRNKGNFPGRFSGRQFSNSRSEMNVSTLELGDSALYLCASSNPSGQNIQYFGAGTRLSVL.